The next 10 T cell receptor beta chains were all read from a single sample in a study of T cell changes during pregnancy in multiple sclerosis. TCRdb keeps only in-frame clones here, not all; method: immunoSEQ multiplex PCR. The table includes 35,000 to 40,000 clones, approximately 94% detected once. Sequencing was performed on CD4+ T cells from peripheral blood mononuclear cells, taken in the second trimester of pregnancy. These receptors were taken from a female donor with multiple sclerosis, enrolled in a pregnancy study.

The chain carries TRBV5-1 and TRBJ2-3, with D maybe TRBD1 (6 bases). Germline CDR1 SGHRS, CDR2 YFSETQ. Trimming shortened V by 0 bases and J by 3 bases, and 8 bases separated the two germline ends. The CDR3 covers 14 residues. The CDR3 DNA is TGCGCCAGCAGCTTGGGGACAGAGACAGATACGCAGTATTTT. Residues: CASSLGTETDTQYF.

This clone has just a few counts. The rearrangement joins TRBV11-1 to TRBJ2-3; 7 bases line up with TRBD2. This CDR3 has 15 amino acids. CDR1 is SGHAT, CDR2 FQDESV, per germline (reference sequence). Unmatched junction bases numbered 8, after V lost 4 bases and J lost 4 bases. CDR3 sequence reads: CASSSMGGVADTQYF. CDR3 coding DNA: TGTGCCAGCAGCTCAATGGGGGGGGTGGCAGATACGCAGTATTTT.

The chain uses TRBV18 and TRBJ2-2, with D unresolved. Trimming removed 6 bases from V and 3 bases from J, with 8 bases in between. The germline V gene has CDR1 KGHSH and CDR2 LQKENI. CDR3 length: 13 amino acids. The CDR3 here is CASSQIHTGELFF. As DNA, the CDR3 is TGTGCCAGCTCCCAGATCCACACCGGGGAGCTGTTTTTT.

This clone was seen just once. The CDR3 DNA reads as TGTGCCGGGCCCCAGAGCAATCAGCCCCAGCATTTT. Amino acids: CAGPQSNQPQHF. The chain recombines TRBV6-5 with TRBJ1-5; D call uncertain. Trimming stripped 11 bases from V and 1 base from J, with 9 bases between. CDR1 and CDR2 from the germline V gene are MNHEY and SVGAGI. The CDR3 has 12 amino acids.

Relative to its sample, this clone is medium-sized. The V call is TRBV30, the J call TRBJ2-1; 8 bases align to TRBD2. This CDR3 is built from 14 residues. Trimming cost V 5 bases and J 9 bases; bases outside gene matches: 12. Germline CDR1 GTSNPN, CDR2 SVGIG (reference sequence). For the CDR3, the DNA is TGTGCCTGGGGTGGAGGGCGGGGGGATGGTGAGCAGTTCTTC. It yields the protein CAWGGGRGDGEQFF.

The chain employs TRBV14 and TRBJ2-7; 11 bases match TRBD2. Trimming cost V 4 bases and J 4 bases; bases outside gene matches: 9. Germline CDR1 and CDR2: SGHDN and FVKESK. The CDR3 loop spans 16 amino acids. CDR3 sequence (DNA): TGTGCCAGCAGCCTCCCTGGTGCTAGCGGGAGGTACGAGCAGTACTTC. The encoded protein is CASSLPGASGRYEQYF.

The chain has TRBV7-2 and TRBJ2-7; 10 bases are shared with TRBD2. V lost 1 base and J lost 7; bases outside the gene matches: 7. The CDR3 has 15 residues. Germline loops: CDR1 SGHTA, CDR2 FQGNSA. The CDR3 region is CASSLVSSGRGEQYF. The CDR3 DNA reads as TGTGCCAGCAGCTTAGTGTCTAGCGGGAGAGGTGAGCAGTACTTC.

V and J are TRBV4-2 and TRBJ1-2; maybe TRBD1 (6 bases). CDR3 size: 13 residues. Germline values: CDR1 LGHNA, CDR2 YNFKEQ. Deletions cut 2 bases from V and 4 bases from J, with 8 bases between. CDR3 coding DNA: TGTGCCAGCAGCCAAACGGACAGCTATGGCTACACCTTC. Translated, it gives CASSQTDSYGYTF.

The rearrangement links TRBV5-4 to TRBJ2-7; 10 bases align to TRBD1. The CDR3 runs to 14 residues. Per the germline V gene, CDR1 is SGHNT and CDR2 is YYREEE (reference sequence). V was clipped by 5 bases and J by 2 bases; unmatched bases: 4. The DNA for the CDR3 is TGTGCCAGCAGACGTGGACAGGGGGCCTACGAGCAGTACTTC. Its translation: CASRRGQGAYEQYF.

The rearrangement joins TRBV15 to TRBJ2-2; perhaps TRBD2 as D (6 bases). Trimming pared 5 bases from V and 0 bases from J, leaving 13 bases between. Germline V gene lookup returns CDR1 LNHNV and CDR2 YYDKDF (reference sequence). CDR3 length equals 16 residues. The DNA of the CDR3 is TGTGCCACCAGCCCCCATTCTAGCGCGAACACCGGGGAGCTGTTTTTT. It codes for CATSPHSSANTGELFF.